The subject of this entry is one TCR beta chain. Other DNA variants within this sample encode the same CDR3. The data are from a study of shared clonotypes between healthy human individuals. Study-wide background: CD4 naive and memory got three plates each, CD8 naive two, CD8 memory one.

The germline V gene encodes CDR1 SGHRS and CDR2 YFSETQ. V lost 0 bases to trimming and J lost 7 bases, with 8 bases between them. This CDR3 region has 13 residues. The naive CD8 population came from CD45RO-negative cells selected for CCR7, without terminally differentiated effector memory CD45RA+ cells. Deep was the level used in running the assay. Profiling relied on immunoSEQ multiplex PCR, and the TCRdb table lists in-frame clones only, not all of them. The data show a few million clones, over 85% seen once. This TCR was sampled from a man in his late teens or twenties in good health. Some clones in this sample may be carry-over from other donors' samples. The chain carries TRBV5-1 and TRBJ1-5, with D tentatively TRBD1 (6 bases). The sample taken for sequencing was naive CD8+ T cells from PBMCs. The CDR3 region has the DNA TGCGCCAGCAGCTTGGGGCAGGGGCAGCCCCAGCATTTT. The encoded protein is CASSLGQGQPQHF.